This entry lists 12 T cell receptor beta chains sequenced from one sample in a study of blood T cell repertoires in COVID-19 (TCRdb year 2020). Library preparation used the immunoSEQ multiplex PCR assay. The immuneACCESS repertoire file appears here via TCRdb, limited to in-frame rearrangements. These files lack a portion of the clones; in checked studies, under half of the deficit traces to unresolved V genes, and the cause of the others is not known. This sample is represented by approximately 260,000 clones; approximately 84% of them were singletons. Approximately 9% of the sample rests with the top ten. Sequenced material: peripheral blood. The origin of the receptors is a human donor in a cohort sampled during active COVID-19.

The genes are TRBV7-2 and TRBJ2-2, with TRBD1 identical over 8 bases. CDR3 size: 15 residues. Germline V gene lookup returns CDR1 SGHTA and CDR2 FQGNSA. The J segment lost 3 bases and the V segment lost 5 bases, leaving 5 bases of the junction unmatched. Written as DNA, the CDR3 is TGTGCCAGCAGCGGACAGGGTAGGGACACCGGGGAGCTGTTTTTT. This gives the protein CASSGQGRDTGELFF.

This sequence joins TRBV5-1 and TRBJ1-4; D gene unclear. The germline gives CDR1 SGHRS, CDR2 YFSETQ. Trimming removed 6 bases at V and 4 bases at J, with 13 bases between. This CDR3 has 14 amino acids. DNA for the CDR3: TGCGCCAGCAAGGAGACGGAGCTTAATGAAAAACTGTTTTTT. Its protein is CASKETELNEKLFF.

The chain links TRBV4-3 to TRBJ1-4; D is uncertain. Germline V gene lookup returns CDR1 LGHNA and CDR2 YSLEER. This CDR3 is built from 12 residues. V lost 0 bases, J lost 11 bases, and 7 bases lay in between. The CDR3 loop is CASSQERVKLFF. The CDR3 bases are TGCGCCAGCAGCCAAGAACGCGTGAAACTGTTTTTT.

This clone was found once. The V gene is TRBV19, the J gene TRBJ1-2; D unclear. This CDR3 is 12 amino acids long. Germline CDR1 and CDR2: LNHDA and SQIVND (reference sequence). Trimming removed 4 bases at V and 4 bases at J, with 7 bases between. CDR3 DNA sequence: TGTGCCAGTAGTACCCAGGTCTATGGCTACACCTTC. As protein: CASSTQVYGYTF.

The chain is built from TRBV5-4 and TRBJ2-7, with a tentative D call TRBD2 (6 bases). Trimming left V 0 bases short and J 3 bases short, with 13 bases between. Germline V gene data show CDR1 as SGHNT and CDR2 as YYREEE (reference sequence). The CDR3 has 15 residues. The CDR3 DNA reads as TGTGCCAGCAGCTTGGAGCCAGCGGGTTTCTACGAGCAGTACTTC. This encodes CASSLEPAGFYEQYF.

The rearrangement links TRBV5-1 to TRBJ2-2, with TRBD2 matching over 10 bases. The CDR3 is made up of 16 amino acids. Germline V gene lookup returns CDR1 SGHRS and CDR2 YFSETQ. V lost 4 bases, J lost 0 bases, and 3 bases stayed unmatched. The chain's CDR3 is CASSRTSGPNTGELFF. CDR3 sequence (DNA): TGCGCCAGCAGCCGGACTAGCGGTCCGAACACCGGGGAGCTGTTTTTT.

V gene TRBV2 combines with J gene TRBJ2-1; 7 positions agree with TRBD2. V trimming: 5 bases; J trimming: 1 base; junction bases outside the gene matches: 5. The germline V gene encodes CDR1 SNHLY and CDR2 FYNNEI. This CDR3 comprises 15 residues. CDR3 sequence (DNA): TGTGCCAGCAGTTTTGGGGGGGGATCCTACAATGAGCAGTTCTTC. It specifies CASSFGGGSYNEQFF. The complete variable domain, with remaining parts taken from reference TRBV2 and TRBJ2-1, reads EPEVTQTPSHQVTQMGQEVILRCVPISNHLYFYWYRQILGQKVEFLVSFYNNEISEKSEIFDDQFSVERPDGSNFTLKIRSTKLEDSAMYFCASSFGGGSYNEQFFGPGTRLTVL.

This sequence joins TRBV24-1 and TRBJ2-1; 8 bases are shared with TRBD2. Germline-derived CDR1 and CDR2 are KGHDR and SFDVKD. CDR3 length: 14 amino acids. Unmatched junction bases numbered 4, after V lost 3 bases and J lost 7 bases. Here the CDR3 DNA reads TGTGCCACCAGTGATAGCGGGAGTGGTAATGAGCAGTTCTTC. Protein sequence: CATSDSGSGNEQFF.

The chain carries TRBV14 and TRBJ2-3; 7 bases agree with TRBD2. The J segment lost 15 bases and the V segment lost 4 bases, leaving 10 bases of the junction unmatched. The CDR3 length is 12 residues. CDR1 SGHDN and CDR2 FVKESK come from the germline V gene. This chain's CDR3 is CASSRTGREIYF. In DNA form, the CDR3 reads TGTGCCAGCAGCCGGACGGGGCGGGAGATTTATTTT.

This chain joins TRBV5-4 and TRBJ2-1, with 9 bases matching TRBD2. There are 16 residues in the CDR3. Germline CDR1 reads SGHNT; CDR2 reads YYREEE (reference sequence). The J segment lost 3 bases and the V segment lost 0 bases, leaving 4 bases of the junction unmatched. Here the CDR3 DNA reads TGTGCCAGCAGCTTGGGGATGCGGGGGGGCTACAATGAGCAGTTCTTC. As protein: CASSLGMRGGYNEQFF.

The chain uses TRBV11-2 and TRBJ2-5, with D maybe TRBD2 (5 bases). The CDR3 is 16 residues long. Looked up from germline, CDR1 is SGHAT and CDR2 is FQNNGV. V lost 4 bases and J lost 5, with 20 bases in between. This chain's CDR3 is CASSSGLRVGEETQYF. In nucleotides, the CDR3 is TGTGCCAGCAGCTCGGGCTTGAGGGTGGGCGAGGAGACCCAGTACTTC. The whole variable domain, filled in from reference TRBV11-2 and TRBJ2-5, reads EAGVAQSPRYKIIEKRQSVAFWCNPISGHATLYWYQQILGQGPKLLIQFQNNGVVDDSQLPKDRFSAERLKGVDSTLKIQPAKLEDSAVYLCASSSGLRVGEETQYFGPGTRLLVL.

The chain couples TRBV28 to TRBJ1-1; no clear D. From germline, CDR1 is MDHEN and CDR2 SYDVKM. This CDR3 has 14 amino acids. With 5 bases removed from V and 0 bases from J, the gap between germline ends came to 10 bases. CDR3 DNA sequence: TGTGCCAGCAGTAGCGGCGGGGTGAACACTGAAGCTTTCTTT. It codes for CASSSGGVNTEAFF.